A selection of T cell receptor beta chains follows, all from one sample in a study of T cell changes during pregnancy in multiple sclerosis. Produced via immunoSEQ multiplex PCR; TCRdb's table is partial and in-frame only. In the table there are under 70,000 clones, around 93% of which are singletons. The sequencing used CD4+ T cells from peripheral blood mononuclear cells, collected after pregnancy. Receptors originate from a female donor with multiple sclerosis, enrolled in a pregnancy study. Both conserved end residues are part of each CDR3. A D gene is named only where the DNA matches it firmly. Size is omitted from some rows. Given values are once, few, many or a class for expanded clones.

D gene	clone size	V gene	J gene	CDR3 DNA	CDR3 protein
TRBD1	-	TRBV7-9	TRBJ1-6	TGTGCCAGCAGCTTACTAGACAGGGGCCAGGGTTCACCCCTCCACTTT	CASSLLDRGQGSPLHF
-	-	TRBV5-1	TRBJ1-1	TGCGCCAGCAGCCCAACGCCCAGGGAACTGAACACTGAAGCTTTCTTT	CASSPTPRELNTEAFF
-	-	TRBV5-6	TRBJ1-3	TGTGCCAGCAGCTATGACAGGAGCTCTGGAAACACCATATATTTT	CASSYDRSSGNTIYF
TRBD2	-	TRBV25-1	TRBJ2-5	TGTGCCAGCACCATAGCGGGGGTTGTTGAGACCCAGTACTTC	CASTIAGVVETQYF
-	-	TRBV27	TRBJ1-5	TGTGCCAGCAGTTCGACCGCTCCTCAGGGTAATCAGCCCCAGCATTTT	CASSSTAPQGNQPQHF
-	-	TRBV11-2	TRBJ1-5	TGTGCCAGCAGCCCTAGTGGCAGTCAGCCCCAGCATTTT	CASSPSGSQPQHF
TRBD1	-	TRBV9	TRBJ2-7	TGTGCCAGCAGCGTAGGAGCTGGACAGGGTACCTACGAGCAGTACTTC	CASSVGAGQGTYEQYF
-	-	TRBV2	TRBJ2-3	TGTGCCAGCAGTGAAGCGTGGGGGTGGGGGGAGCACACGTCAGATACGCAGTATTTT	CASSEAWGWGEHTSDTQYF
-	-	TRBV5-8	TRBJ2-7	TGTGCCAGCAGCTTGGCAGGGCTCTCCTACGAGCAGTACTTC	CASSLAGLSYEQYF
TRBD1	-	TRBV19	TRBJ1-1	TGTGCCAGTAGTATAACGAGGGGGCGTCCCGTTCTTGGAGCTTTCTTT	CASSITRGRPVLGAFF
TRBD2	-	TRBV4-2	TRBJ2-1	TGTGCCAGCACCTATAGCGGGGGGCTTTCCTACAATGAGCAGTTCTTC	CASTYSGGLSYNEQFF
TRBD1	-	TRBV5-1	TRBJ2-7	TGCGCCAGCAGGGCCGGACAGGCCTCTCCCTACGAGCAGTACTTC	CASRAGQASPYEQYF
-	-	TRBV5-6	TRBJ1-6	TGTGCCAGCAGCTCAAGCGCAAGCTCCTATAATTCACCCCTCCACTTT	CASSSSASSYNSPLHF
TRBD1	once	TRBV7-2	TRBJ1-1	TGTGCCAGCAGCGGCAACAGGGGAAACACTGAAGCTTTCTTT	CASSGNRGNTEAFF
TRBD1	-	TRBV5-4	TRBJ1-3	TGTGCCAGCAGCTTGAGGACAGGGGGGGGAGTTGGAAACACCATATATTTT	CASSLRTGGGVGNTIYF
-	-	TRBV6-1	TRBJ1-4	TGTGCCAGCAGTGAAGTCGGCAGGGCGGAAAAACTGTTTTTT	CASSEVGRAEKLFF
TRBD1	-	TRBV18	TRBJ1-2	TGTGCCAGCTCACCCCTCGGACAGGGCGGATATGGCTACACCTTC	CASSPLGQGGYGYTF
-	-	TRBV14	TRBJ2-3	TGTGCCAGCAGCCAAGCGCTGACAGCATCTAGCACAGATACGCAGTATTTT	CASSQALTASSTDTQYF
-	-	TRBV4-2	TRBJ1-1	TGTGCCAGCAGCCCGGGGTCTTTTGGGAGGCGGAACACTGAAGCTTTCTTT	CASSPGSFGRRNTEAFF
TRBD1	-	TRBV2	TRBJ2-6	TGTGCCAGCAGCCCCGGGACAGGGGGCTCTGGGGCCAACGTCCTGACTTTC	CASSPGTGGSGANVLTF
TRBD1	-	TRBV7-3	TRBJ2-7	TGTGCCAGCAGTTTGACAGGGGGCAAAGAGCAGTACTTC	CASSLTGGKEQYF
-	-	TRBV5-1	TRBJ2-5	TGCGCCAGCAGCGATTACGCGGCCGCGCGGGGGACCCAGTACTTC	CASSDYAAARGTQYF
-	-	TRBV6-4	TRBJ2-1	TGTGCCAGCAGTGACTCAGCGGGCTCCTACAATGAGCAGTTCTTC	CASSDSAGSYNEQFF
TRBD1	-	TRBV19	TRBJ2-2	TGTGCCAGTAGTCTTCTCGGGACAGGGCAACGGCGGCTGTTTTTT	CASSLLGTGQRRLFF
-	-	TRBV7-8	TRBJ2-6	TGTGCCAGCACTGACTTTACCCCAACCAACGTCCTGACTTTC	CASTDFTPTNVLTF
-	-	TRBV5-1	TRBJ2-7	TGCGCCAGCAGCTTCGACAGAGACTTCTACGAGCAGTACTTC	CASSFDRDFYEQYF
TRBD1	once	TRBV5-4	TRBJ2-2	TGTGCCAGCAGCCCGGGACAGGGGAGAACCGGGGAGCTGTTTTTT	CASSPGQGRTGELFF
TRBD1	-	TRBV4-3	TRBJ2-2	TGCGCCAGCAGCCAAGAAGTGGGACAGTTTACCGGGGAGCTGTTTTTT	CASSQEVGQFTGELFF
-	-	TRBV7-2	TRBJ2-7	TGTGCCAGCAGCTTAAGTTCGGCAGGGGGGTACGAGCAGTACTTC	CASSLSSAGGYEQYF
-	-	TRBV27	TRBJ1-2	TGTGCCAGCAGTTTATCGATCCCAGGGTCCGATGGCTACACCTTC	CASSLSIPGSDGYTF
-	-	TRBV19	TRBJ2-5	TGTGCCAGTAGTATCGTTCAGGGATTATCAGAGACCCAGTACTTC	CASSIVQGLSETQYF
-	once	TRBV19	TRBJ2-7	TGTGCCAGTAGTATAAGAGTAATGGGGGCTAAGACCTACGAGCAGTACTTC	CASSIRVMGAKTYEQYF
-	-	TRBV11-3	TRBJ2-3	TGTGCCAGCAGCTTAGGGACGGCGGGACTCTACACAGATACGCAGTATTTT	CASSLGTAGLYTDTQYF
-	-	TRBV5-1	TRBJ1-4	TGCGCCAGCAGCTTCGGGGGAACTAATGAAAAACTGTTTTTT	CASSFGGTNEKLFF
TRBD1	-	TRBV11-1	TRBJ1-2	TGTGCCGTAGGACAGGGATCTAACTATGGCTACACCTTC	CAVGQGSNYGYTF
-	-	TRBV2	TRBJ1-1	TGTGCCAGCCCTTACACTGAAGCTTTCTTT	CASPYTEAFF
TRBD1	-	TRBV4-3	TRBJ1-1	TGCGCCAGCAGCCAAGCCGACAGGGGGACTGAAGCTTTCTTT	CASSQADRGTEAFF
TRBD2	-	TRBV9	TRBJ2-3	TGTGCCAGCAGCGTAGGTCGGGGGGGAAGCACAGATACGCAGTATTTT	CASSVGRGGSTDTQYF
TRBD1	-	TRBV7-9	TRBJ2-3	TGTGCCAGCAGCTTACCAAGACAGGGTGTCGGGGATACGCAGTATTTT	CASSLPRQGVGDTQYF
-	-	TRBV7-6	TRBJ1-2	TGTGCCAGCAGCTCCCCCCCACACAACTATGGCTACACCTTC	CASSSPPHNYGYTF
TRBD2	-	TRBV27	TRBJ2-7	TGTGCCAGCAGTTTATCGCTAGCGGGGATCAACGAGCAGTACTTC	CASSLSLAGINEQYF
-	once	TRBV9	TRBJ1-3	TGTGCCAGCAGCGTATCGGGGCAGGGGTCTGGAAACACCATATATTTT	CASSVSGQGSGNTIYF